Presented here are 6 T cell receptor beta chains from one specimen sequenced in a study of untreated major depressive disorder. Data came from immunoSEQ multiplex PCR; TCRdb stores just in-frame clones and leaves some out. The repertoire consists of 20,000 to 25,000 clones, with over 75% occurring once and the leading ten covering 5.1%. The sequenced sample was CD4+ T cells from PBMCs. All receptors derive from a woman between 25 and 40 years old in good health.

This chain links TRBV27 with TRBJ1-5, with D perhaps TRBD1 (5 bases). Germline CDR1 reads MNHEY; CDR2 reads SMNVEV (reference sequence). V was cut by 9 bases and J by 9 bases, with 18 bases left in between. The CDR3 has 13 residues. The CDR3: CASGDSRGGPQHF. In DNA, the CDR3 is TGTGCCAGTGGCGACAGTCGGGGGGGGCCCCAGCATTTT.

The genes are TRBV10-2 and TRBJ2-7, with 7 bases fitting TRBD1. After removal of 6 bases from V and 6 bases from J, the junction contained 8 bases not matched to a gene. This CDR3 is 13 amino acids long. Looked up from germline, CDR1 is WSHSY and CDR2 is SAAADI. The CDR3 DNA follows: TGCGCCAGCAGGGAACAGGGGCCGGGCGAGCAGTACTTC. This codes for CASREQGPGEQYF.

The chain recombines TRBV27 with TRBJ2-5; no definite D call. CDR3 length: 13 residues. Deletions cut 2 bases from V and 0 bases from J, with 4 bases between. Per germline, CDR1 MNHEY and CDR2 SMNVEV (reference sequence). The CDR3 sequence is CASSLNYQETQYF. CDR3 coding DNA: TGTGCCAGCAGTTTAAACTACCAAGAGACCCAGTACTTC.

The V call is TRBV5-6, the J call TRBJ2-7, with D possibly being TRBD1 (5 bases). The CDR3 has 13 amino acids. CDR1 is SGHDT, CDR2 YYEEEE, per germline. The V end was cut by 0 bases, the J end by 5 bases, with 9 bases between. The CDR3 coding sequence is TGTGCCAGCAGCTTGGCCTTCAGGGACGAGCAGTACTTC. Protein product: CASSLAFRDEQYF.

Here the CDR3 reads CASSQVGAYNSPLHF. For the CDR3, the DNA is TGCGCCAGCAGCCAAGTCGGGGCCTATAATTCACCCCTCCACTTT. The chain carries TRBV4-3 and TRBJ1-6, with D hard to call. Germline CDR1 reads LGHNA; CDR2 reads YSLEER. CDR3 size: 15 residues. V was trimmed by 1 base and J by 2 bases, leaving 6 bases between them.

The chain has TRBV9 and TRBJ2-5; unclear D gene. The germline CDR1 and CDR2 sequences are SGDLS and YYNGEE. Between the trimmed V and J ends, which lost 0 bases and 2 bases, there was a span of 8 bases. The length of the CDR3 is 14 residues. The CDR3 is CASSVDMGQETQYF. CDR3 sequence (DNA): TGTGCCAGCAGCGTAGATATGGGTCAAGAGACCCAGTACTTC. Based on the CDR3 plus reference TRBV9 and TRBJ2-5, the full variable domain is DSGVTQTPKHLITATGQRVTLRCSPRSGDLSVYWYQQSLDQGLQFLIQYYNGEERAKGNILERFSAQQFPDLHSELNLSSLELGDSALYFCASSVDMGQETQYFGPGTRLLVL.